The clone carrying this T cell receptor (beta chain) was found once. As yet, its antigen is unknown. The record originates from a study of T cell repertoires in cytomegalovirus infection. Turning to the study itself: Public TCR beta signatures provided an indication of both CMV infection and a matching HLA type. Study observations and caveats: Adding up the frequency of public TCR beta families identified people who carried CMV plus the relevant HLA.

The length of the CDR3 is 15 residues. The V and J ends lost 3 bases and 6 bases, in that order; junction bases with no gene match: 6. Looked up from germline, CDR1 is LGHNA and CDR2 is YSLEER. A single record per CDR3 protein comes from TCRdb applying MiXCR to the reads. The sample lists about 830,000 distinct CDR3 sequences, about 30% seen once, with 12% in the top ten. V usage is TRBV4-3 and J usage is TRBJ1-5; 9 nucleotides match TRBD1. Sequenced material: cultured CD8+ T cells from PBMCs, taken from culture after CMV antigen stimulation. The sequence was obtained from a human donor in good health (CMV status not recorded). Some clones in this sample may be carry-over from other donors' samples. The CDR3 DNA reads TGCGCCAGCAGCCACACAACAGGGGGCAGTCAGCCCCAGCATTTT. As protein: CASSHTTGGSQPQHF.